This T cell receptor (beta chain) was retrieved from a study of T-cell reconstitution after alpha-beta-depleted transplantation in children. The TCRbeta library incorporated unique molecular identifiers. Each CDR3 protein gets one entry after TCRdb re-called the PCR reads with MiXCR. Among 60,000 or so distinct CDR3 sequences, 44% were seen once, and the ten largest hold under 98%. Of note for this clonotype: The antigen is undetermined.

Notes on the study in general: Alpha-beta T cells about two months after transplant reportedly derived from several hundred expanded graft clones.

Per germline, CDR1 SGHAT and CDR2 FQNNGV. The CDR3 is made up of 14 amino acids. Trimming stripped 2 bases from V and 3 bases from J, with 8 bases between. The chain has TRBV11-2 and TRBJ1-5; no clear D gene. Sequencing used PBMCs, mostly from graft donor cells, obtained 360 days after TCRalphabeta/CD19-depleted stem cell transplant. The receptor was isolated from a male patient younger than 18 who had a stem cell transplant for acute lymphoblastic leukemia, so the T cells may come from the graft donor. CDR3 amino acids: CASSLNGNNQPQHF. As DNA, the CDR3 is TGTGCCAGCAGCTTAAACGGGAACAATCAGCCCCAGCATTTT. The full variable domain, its missing parts supplied by reference TRBV11-2 and TRBJ1-5, is EAGVAQSPRYKIIEKRQSVAFWCNPISGHATLYWYQQILGQGPKLLIQFQNNGVVDDSQLPKDRFSAERLKGVDSTLKIQPAKLEDSAVYLCASSLNGNNQPQHFGDGTRLSIL.